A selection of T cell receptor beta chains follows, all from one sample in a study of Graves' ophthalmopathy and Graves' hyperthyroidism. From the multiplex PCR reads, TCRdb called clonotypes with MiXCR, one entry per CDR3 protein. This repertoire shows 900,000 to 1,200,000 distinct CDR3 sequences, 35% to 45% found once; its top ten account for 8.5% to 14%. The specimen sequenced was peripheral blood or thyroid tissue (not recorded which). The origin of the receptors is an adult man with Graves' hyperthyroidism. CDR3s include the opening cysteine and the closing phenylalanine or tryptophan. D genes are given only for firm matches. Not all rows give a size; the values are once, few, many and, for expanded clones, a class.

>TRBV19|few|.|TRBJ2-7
CASSQPNLDRFSYEQYF
TGTGCCAGCAGCCAACCTAACTTAGACAGATTCTCCTACGAGCAGTACTTC
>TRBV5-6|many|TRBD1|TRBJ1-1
CASSLTGGRAEAFF
TGTGCCAGCAGCTTGACAGGGGGTCGCGCTGAAGCTTTCTTT
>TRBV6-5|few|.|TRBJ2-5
CASSRLGGLQETQYF
TGTGCCAGCAGTCGCCTCGGGGGCTTACAAGAGACCCAGTACTTC
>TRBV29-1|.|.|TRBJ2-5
CSVEDRGADETQYF
TGCAGCGTTGAAGATCGGGGGGCTGACGAGACCCAGTACTTC
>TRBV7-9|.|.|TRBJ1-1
CASSHYLGDRNTEAFF
TGTGCCAGCAGCCATTATCTCGGAGATAGAAACACTGAAGCTTTCTTT
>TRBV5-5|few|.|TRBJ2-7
CASSPGRVGYEQYF
TGTGCCAGCAGCCCGGGCAGGGTTGGTTACGAGCAGTACTTC
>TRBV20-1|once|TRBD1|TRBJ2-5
CSAPRTGVLETQYF
TGCAGTGCTCCTCGGACAGGGGTCCTAGAGACCCAGTACTTC
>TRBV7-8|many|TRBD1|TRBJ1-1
CASSARDSAGTEAFF
TGTGCCAGCAGCGCTAGGGACAGTGCGGGCACTGAAGCTTTCTTT
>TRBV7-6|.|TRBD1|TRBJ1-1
CASSSRQGGGRTEAFF
TGTGCCAGCAGCTCACGACAGGGCGGTGGTAGGACTGAAGCTTTCTTT
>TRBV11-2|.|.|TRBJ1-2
CASGPEPDRDYGYTF
TGTGCCAGCGGACCCGAACCCGACCGCGACTATGGCTACACCTTC
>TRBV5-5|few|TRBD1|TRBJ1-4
CASNLGVLGQGEKLFF
TGTGCCAGCAACCTCGGAGTGTTGGGACAGGGAGAAAAACTGTTTTTT
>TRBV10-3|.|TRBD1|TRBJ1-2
CAGSRTGTGYGYTF
TGTGCCGGCAGTAGAACCGGGACAGGTTATGGCTACACCTTC
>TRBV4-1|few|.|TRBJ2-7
CASSQANSPGEQYF
TGCGCCAGCAGCCAAGCCAACAGCCCAGGGGAGCAGTACTTC
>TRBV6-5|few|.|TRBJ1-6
CASSYEARASGPLHF
TGTGCCAGCAGTTATGAGGCCAGGGCGAGTGGACCCCTCCACTTT
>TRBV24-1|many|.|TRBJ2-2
CATSDLQGSGELFF
TGTGCCACCAGTGATTTGCAGGGGTCCGGGGAGCTGTTTTTT
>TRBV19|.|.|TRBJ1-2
CATLNPGYGYTF
TGTGCCACCCTTAACCCGGGCTATGGCTACACCTTC
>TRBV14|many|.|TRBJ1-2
CASSQGFRVDGYTF
TGTGCCAGCAGCCAAGGGTTTAGAGTCGATGGCTACACCTTC
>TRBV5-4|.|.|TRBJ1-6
CASSPRTERDSYNSPLHF
TGTGCCAGCAGCCCCCGGACGGAAAGGGACTCCTATAATTCACCCCTCCACTTT
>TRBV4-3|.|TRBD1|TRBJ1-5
CASSPRLDRSDQPQHF
TGCGCCAGCAGCCCGCGCCTGGACAGGTCGGACCAGCCCCAGCATTTT
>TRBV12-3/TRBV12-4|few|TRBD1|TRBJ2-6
CASSFFDRASSGANVLTF
TGTGCCAGCAGTTTCTTTGACAGGGCCTCCTCTGGGGCCAACGTCCTGACTTTC
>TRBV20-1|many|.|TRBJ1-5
CSAGDMGDQPQHF
TGCAGTGCGGGCGACATGGGTGATCAGCCCCAGCATTTT
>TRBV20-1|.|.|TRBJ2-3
CSARTTTGTWRDTQYF
TGCAGTGCTAGAACTACGACAGGCACTTGGCGGGATACGCAGTATTTT
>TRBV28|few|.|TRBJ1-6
CASSRRQASPLHF
TGTGCCAGCAGTCGCCGACAGGCCTCACCCCTCCACTTT
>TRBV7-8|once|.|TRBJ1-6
CASSVIAGGNSPLHF
TGTGCCAGCAGCGTGATAGCGGGCGGGAATTCACCCCTCCACTTT
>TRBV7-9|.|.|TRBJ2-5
CASSLKIAGETQYF
TGTGCCAGCAGCCTGAAGATAGCAGGCGAGACCCAGTACTTC
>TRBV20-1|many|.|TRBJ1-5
CSADVSAGSSNQPQHF
TGCAGTGCCGATGTAAGCGCAGGGAGTAGCAATCAGCCCCAGCATTTT
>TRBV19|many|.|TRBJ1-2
CASTRNREPRGYTF
TGTGCCAGTACTCGGAATAGAGAGCCGCGTGGCTACACCTTC
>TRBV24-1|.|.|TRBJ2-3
CATSVQGPDTQYF
TGTGCCACCAGTGTACAGGGCCCAGATACGCAGTATTTT
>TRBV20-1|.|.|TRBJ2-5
CSARDRVAGASETQYF
TGCAGTGCTAGAGATAGGGTGGCGGGGGCATCAGAGACCCAGTACTTC
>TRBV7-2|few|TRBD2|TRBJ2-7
CASGLPSGGYEQYF
TGTGCCAGCGGCTTACCTAGCGGGGGCTACGAGCAGTACTTC
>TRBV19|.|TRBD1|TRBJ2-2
CASSAGTGKPGELFF
TGTGCCAGTAGTGCCGGGACAGGGAAACCCGGGGAGCTGTTTTTT
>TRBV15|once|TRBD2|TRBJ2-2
CATSGSSGDTGELFF
TGTGCCACCAGCGGATCTAGCGGGGACACCGGGGAGCTGTTTTTT
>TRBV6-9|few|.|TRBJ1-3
CASSQLRDNSGNTIYF
TGTGCCAGCAGTCAACTCCGGGACAACTCTGGAAACACCATATATTTT
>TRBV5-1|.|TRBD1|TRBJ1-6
CASSVAGGPLSNSPLHF
TGCGCCAGCAGCGTCGCAGGGGGCCCATTATCGAATTCACCCCTCCACTTT